This entry lists 23 T cell receptor beta chains sequenced from one sample in a study of blood T cell repertoires in COVID-19. Clones were sequenced by immunoSEQ multiplex PCR, and TCRdb holds only the in-frame ones, with some missing. The sample has 180,000 or so clones, roughly 82% seen once. The sequenced sample was PBMCs or T cells enriched from blood (not recorded which). The receptor source for this set is a man in his fifties who had recovered from COVID-19.

This clone showed up just once. The chain has TRBV19 and TRBJ2-1; 7 bases are a match to TRBD2. Losses at the gene ends were 5 bases for V and 9 bases for J; bases not matched to a gene: 4. CDR3 length: 12 amino acids. Germline values: CDR1 LNHDA, CDR2 SQIVND (reference sequence). CDR3 sequence reads: CASSFREGEQFF. The CDR3 coding sequence is TGTGCCAGTAGTTTCAGGGAGGGTGAGCAGTTCTTC.

The chain combines TRBV28 with TRBJ1-6, with a possible D match to TRBD1 (5 bases). Trimming left V 6 bases short and J 3 bases short, with 12 bases between. The CDR3 length is 15 residues. The germline V gene has CDR1 MDHEN and CDR2 SYDVKM. CDR3 residues: CASSKRGGYNSPLHF. The CDR3 DNA reads TGTGCCAGCAGCAAAAGGGGCGGCTATAATTCACCCCTCCACTTT.

The chain uses TRBV18 and TRBJ2-1; TRBD2 might be the D (6 bases). Per the germline V gene, CDR1 is KGHSH and CDR2 is LQKENI. The ends were cut back, 3 bases at V and 6 bases at J, with 18 bases in the middle. This CDR3 comprises 16 residues. The CDR3 spells CASSPVVETSSNEQFF. DNA for the CDR3: TGTGCCAGCTCACCGGTCGTTGAGACTAGTAGCAATGAGCAGTTCTTC.

The chain's CDR3 is CSASSGGGSTQYF. DNA of the CDR3: TGCAGTGCTAGTAGCGGGGGGGGTTCGACCCAGTACTTC. The rearrangement uses TRBV20-1 and TRBJ2-5, with 11 nucleotides matching TRBD2. The ends lost 3 bases at V and 7 bases at J; junction bases unmatched: 4. Germline V CDR1 and CDR2: DFQATT, SNEGSKA (reference sequence). The CDR3 consists of 13 residues.

This clone was seen just once. This rearrangement joins TRBV27 to TRBJ2-3, with TRBD2 matching over 12 bases. This CDR3 contains 16 residues. The V gene end was trimmed by 5 bases and the J gene end by 3 bases; junction bases not matched to a gene: 6. Germline V gene data show CDR1 as MNHEY and CDR2 as SMNVEV (reference sequence). In DNA, the CDR3 is TGTGCCAGCAGTACCCTAGCGGGAGGGCGGACAGATACGCAGTATTTT. This gives the protein CASSTLAGGRTDTQYF.

The rearrangement joins TRBV5-1 to TRBJ1-1; D perhaps matches TRBD1 (6 bases). The CDR3 is 14 amino acids. Per the germline V gene, CDR1 is SGHRS and CDR2 is YFSETQ. V lost 1 base, J lost 6 bases, and 13 bases lay in between. DNA of the CDR3: TGCGCCAGCAGCTTGAAACAGGGAACGCCTGAAGCTTTCTTT. Residues: CASSLKQGTPEAFF.

This rearrangement joins TRBV28 to TRBJ1-2, with TRBD1 identical over 12 bases. The germline V gene encodes CDR1 MDHEN and CDR2 SYDVKM. This CDR3 contains 14 residues. J gave up 8 bases and V 5 bases, and 6 bases lay outside the gene matches. The CDR3 DNA is TGTGCCAGCAGTAAAACCGGGACAGGGGGCGGCTACACCTTC. Protein sequence: CASSKTGTGGGYTF.

The gene calls are TRBV10-2 and TRBJ1-3, with a tentative D call TRBD1 (6 bases). CDR1 is WSHSY and CDR2 is SAAADI in the germline V gene. The CDR3 length is 15 residues. Trimming took off 6 bases at V and 0 bases at J, with 12 bases between the two ends. The CDR3 nucleotides read TGCGCCAGCAGCAATCAGGGGATCTCTGGAAACACCATATATTTT. Translation gives CASSNQGISGNTIYF.

The gene calls are TRBV4-1 and TRBJ2-1, with TRBD2 identical over 9 bases. This CDR3 comprises 18 residues. The V gene's germline CDR1 is MGHRA and CDR2 YSYEKL. The ends lost 0 bases at V and 0 bases at J; junction bases unmatched: 6. The CDR3 region is CASSQDRVAGVSYNEQFF. CDR3 in DNA: TGCGCCAGCAGCCAAGATCGGGTAGCGGGAGTCTCCTACAATGAGCAGTTCTTC.

The V and J genes are TRBV3-1 (or the pseudogene TRBV3-2) and TRBJ1-6; D gene uncertain. CDR1 is LGHDT and CDR2 is YNNKEL in the germline V gene (reference sequence). The CDR3 consists of 16 residues. The V gene lost 1 base and the J gene lost 7 bases, with 14 bases spanning the gap. In nucleotides, the CDR3 is TGTGCCAGCAGCCAAGGCCCTCGGACTAGAAATTCACCCCTCCACTTT. It is translated as CASSQGPRTRNSPLHF.

CDR3 sequence reads: CASSDRDRDTDTQYF. DNA for the CDR3: TGTGCCAGCAGTGACCGGGACAGGGACACAGATACGCAGTATTTT. J is TRBJ2-3 and V is TRBV6-1, with 9 nucleotides matching TRBD1. This CDR3 has 15 residues. Germline CDR1 is MNHNS and CDR2 is SASEGT. After removal of 3 bases from V and 2 bases from J, the junction contained 3 bases not matched to a gene.

With regard to this clone: At the DNA level, this CDR3 is encoded by other sequences in the same sample as well. The CDR3 region has the DNA TGTGCCTGGAGTGTTGGGGGGTTTGGAAACACCATATATTTT. This codes for CAWSVGGFGNTIYF. The chain couples TRBV30 to TRBJ1-3; maybe TRBD1 (5 bases). This CDR3 has 14 amino acids. From germline, CDR1 is GTSNPN and CDR2 SVGIG (reference sequence). Deletions cut 0 bases from V and 3 bases from J, with 9 bases between.

V and J are TRBV19 and TRBJ2-7; 9 nucleotides line up with TRBD2. The CDR3 is 14 amino acids. V trimming: 5 bases; J trimming: 3 bases; junction bases outside the gene matches: 5. The V gene's germline CDR1 is LNHDA and CDR2 SQIVND (reference sequence). In nucleotides, the CDR3 is TGTGCCAGTAGTCAGACTAGCGGAGACTACGAGCAGTACTTC. Translated: CASSQTSGDYEQYF.

This clone has a single count. The chain recombines TRBV3-1 (or the pseudogene TRBV3-2) with TRBJ1-5; TRBD1 matches at 7 bases. Per the germline V gene, CDR1 is LGHDT and CDR2 is YNNKEL (reference sequence). Trimming took 5 bases from V and 7 from J; bases not matched to a gene: 8. The CDR3 length is 14 residues. The CDR3 here is CASSARDSLQPQHF. DNA of the CDR3: TGTGCCAGCAGCGCCCGGGACAGCCTCCAGCCCCAGCATTTT.

This rearrangement joins TRBV14 to TRBJ2-7; TRBD2 matches 9 bases. The germline V gene has CDR1 SGHDN and CDR2 FVKESK. CDR3 length: 16 amino acids. J lost 3 bases, V lost 3 bases, and 9 bases had no gene match. The CDR3 DNA reads as TGTGCCAGCAGCCACTACCGGACTAGCGAGTTCTACGAGCAGTACTTC. This translates into CASSHYRTSEFYEQYF.

The genes are TRBV19 and TRBJ2-4; 11 bases match TRBD1. From germline, CDR1 is LNHDA and CDR2 SQIVND (reference sequence). Trimming removed 7 bases from V and 0 bases from J; junction bases left unmatched: 8. CDR3 length: 17 residues. The CDR3, as DNA: TGTGCCAGTACCCCGGGACAGGGGGTTGTAGCCAAAAACATTCAGTACTTC. Amino acids: CASTPGQGVVAKNIQYF.

The CDR3 sequence: CASSYSSGNINEQFF. The CDR3 nucleotides are TGTGCCAGCAGTTACAGCAGCGGGAATATCAATGAGCAGTTCTTC. The rearrangement links TRBV6-5 to TRBJ2-1, with TRBD2 matching over 7 bases. CDR1 and CDR2 from the germline V gene are MNHEY and SVGAGI. This CDR3 has 15 residues. J was trimmed by 6 bases and V by 2 bases; bases with no gene match: 7.

This clone has a handful of counts. The J gene is TRBJ2-5, the V gene TRBV27, with D possibly being TRBD1 (5 bases). The ends were cut back, 2 bases at V and 5 bases at J, with 12 bases in the middle. The CDR3 totals 14 residues. CDR1 and CDR2 from the germline V gene are MNHEY and SMNVEV (reference sequence). The CDR3 loop reads CASSLMQGGETQYF. The CDR3, as DNA: TGTGCCAGCAGTTTAATGCAGGGTGGGGAGACCCAGTACTTC.

The rearrangement uses TRBV20-1 and TRBJ1-2, with D perhaps matching TRBD1 (6 bases). CDR1 DFQATT and CDR2 SNEGSKA come from the germline V gene (reference sequence). This CDR3 region has 17 residues. V gave up 3 bases and J gave up 4 bases, with 24 bases separating them. The CDR3 bases are TGCAGTGCTAGTCACCAGGGGAAGACTGCCTTCGGCTATGGCTACACCTTC. Translating it yields CSASHQGKTAFGYGYTF.

This clone appeared once. The gene calls are TRBV9 and TRBJ2-7; D not resolved. Germline V gives CDR1 SGDLS, CDR2 YYNGEE. The CDR3 totals 14 residues. V lost 4 bases and J lost 1, with 12 bases in between. CDR3 DNA: TGTGCCAGCAGCCCCACCACCCAGTCCTACGAGCAGTACTTC. Protein sequence: CASSPTTQSYEQYF.

This chain uses TRBV19 with TRBJ2-1, with D possibly TRBD2 on 6 matching bases. Germline V gene data show CDR1 as LNHDA and CDR2 as SQIVND (reference sequence). Trimming took 3 bases from V and 6 from J, leaving 18 bases between them. This CDR3 comprises 16 residues. The CDR3: CASSIEERAPFNEQFF. The CDR3 nucleotides read TGTGCCAGTAGTATTGAGGAGCGGGCCCCTTTCAATGAGCAGTTCTTC.

The CDR3 loop is CASSEAVGGPREQYF. In nucleotides, the CDR3 is TGTGCCAGCAGTGAAGCGGTGGGAGGGCCGAGGGAGCAGTACTTC. V usage is TRBV6-1 and J usage is TRBJ2-7; 7 bases map to TRBD2. The CDR3 is made up of 15 amino acids. V gave up 0 bases and J gave up 7 bases; unmatched junction bases: 9. CDR1 MNHNS and CDR2 SASEGT come from the germline V gene.

The chain links TRBV5-4 to TRBJ1-1; no clear D. The CDR3 runs 15 residues. The V gene lost 4 bases and the J gene lost 7 bases, with 20 bases spanning the gap. The germline CDR1 and CDR2 sequences are SGHNT and YYREEE (reference sequence). The CDR3 protein is CASSLGSAARDEAFF. The CDR3 DNA reads TGTGCCAGCAGCCTCGGATCCGCGGCTCGGGATGAAGCTTTCTTT.